This T cell receptor beta chain was recorded in a study of T cells in Graves' hyperthyroidism and ophthalmopathy. Findings and limits, study-wide: Blood shared most expanded thyroid clonotypes above 0.001.

Hyperthyroidism patients were newly diagnosed, had disease duration under 2 months, and were aged 18 to 65 years. Amplified TCR beta CDR3 regions came from RNA transcripts. The HTBI primer set served for first-round RT-PCR of the TCR CDR3. A single record per CDR3 protein comes from TCRdb applying MiXCR to the multiplex PCR reads. The data contain 530,000 or so distinct CDR3 sequences, approximately 44% of them singletons. This clonotype was recorded at least ten times. Its antigen is undetermined. The CDR3 contains 16 residues. Looked up from germline, CDR1 is MGHRA and CDR2 is YSYEKL. V was clipped by 0 bases and J by 1 base, with 13 bases between them.

This clonotype was obtained from a woman between 18 and 30 years old with Graves' hyperthyroidism. Sequencing was performed on peripheral blood or thyroid tissue (not recorded which). This sequence joins TRBV4-1 and TRBJ2-7; a weak D match, TRBD2 (6 bases). CDR3 in amino acids: CASSQDPDYPSYEQYF. The CDR3 DNA sequence: TGCGCCAGCAGCCAAGACCCGGACTACCCATCCTACGAGCAGTACTTC.